These T cell receptor beta chains were read from a single sample in a study of T cell changes during pregnancy in multiple sclerosis. The method was immunoSEQ multiplex PCR; TCRdb's version includes in-frame clones alone and lacks a portion of them. The sample holds about 79,000 clones, about 90% seen once. The starting material was CD4+ T cells from peripheral blood mononuclear cells, obtained in the second trimester of pregnancy. The receptors shown here come from a female donor with multiple sclerosis, enrolled in a pregnancy study. Both conserved end residues are part of each CDR3. Fields, in order: D gene, V gene, clone size, J gene, CDR3 DNA, CDR3 protein. A D gene is named only where the DNA matches it firmly. Expanded clones are given a class, and other clones once, few, many or no size at all.

>.|TRBV7-9|.|TRBJ1-1
TGTGCCAGCAGCAGCCGTAGTGAAGCTTTCTTT
CASSSRSEAFF
>TRBD2|TRBV7-9|.|TRBJ2-1
TGTGCCAGCAACTCCCTCGGGGCTAGCGGGTACAATGAGCAGTTCTTC
CASNSLGASGYNEQFF
>TRBD1|TRBV2|.|TRBJ1-2
TGTGCCAGCAGTGACGCAGGGACAGGAATTTCCCATGGCTACACCTTC
CASSDAGTGISHGYTF
>TRBD2|TRBV19|.|TRBJ2-3
TGTGCCAGTAGTGTGCTAGCGGGAGTAAGCACAGATACGCAGTATTTT
CASSVLAGVSTDTQYF
>TRBD2|TRBV5-8|.|TRBJ2-7
TGTGCCAGCAGCTTGAGGACTAGCGGGGGCCTGCGGCAGTACTTC
CASSLRTSGGLRQYF
>TRBD1|TRBV19|.|TRBJ2-2
TGTGCCAGTAGTATAGACCGAGGGGGCTTCGCCGGGGAGCTGTTTTTT
CASSIDRGGFAGELFF
>.|TRBV6-1|.|TRBJ2-1
TGTGCCAGCATGGCGGGCTTTACCTACAATGAGCAGTTCTTC
CASMAGFTYNEQFF
>.|TRBV6-5|.|TRBJ2-5
TGTGCCAGCAGCCTGGGACGAGGGGGAGAGACCCAGTACTTC
CASSLGRGGETQYF
>TRBD2|TRBV28|once|TRBJ2-3
TGTGCCAGCAGTCACCTGCGAGCGGGAGGGCCCACAGATACGCAGTATTTT
CASSHLRAGGPTDTQYF
>TRBD2|TRBV9|.|TRBJ2-3
TGTGCCAGCAGCCCCCGCGGGGGGGTGGGGGATACGCAGTATTTT
CASSPRGGVGDTQYF
>.|TRBV7-8|.|TRBJ2-2
TGTGCCAGCAGCCTCGGACAGTTTAACGGGGAGCTGTTTTTT
CASSLGQFNGELFF
>.|TRBV30|.|TRBJ1-4
TGTGCCATTAACACTAGACGTAGCAGTAATGAAAAACTGTTTTTT
CAINTRRSSNEKLFF
>TRBD1|TRBV6-6|few|TRBJ1-1
TGTGCCAGCACTCTGAATCCCGGGACAGGGAACACTGAAGCTTTCTTT
CASTLNPGTGNTEAFF
>TRBD2|TRBV7-2|.|TRBJ2-2
TGTGCCAGCAGCTTAGAGGGTAGCGGGGGAAGAACCGGGGAGCTGTTTTTT
CASSLEGSGGRTGELFF
>TRBD1|TRBV5-1|.|TRBJ2-5
TGCGCCAGCAGCTTGGTTCCAGGGGGCAAAGAGACCCAGTACTTC
CASSLVPGGKETQYF
>TRBD2|TRBV5-4|once|TRBJ2-1
TGTGCCAGCAGCTTCCTAGCGGGGGCCACCTACAATGAGCAGTTCTTC
CASSFLAGATYNEQFF
>.|TRBV7-9|.|TRBJ1-1
TGTGCCAGCAGCTTTGAGGTTAATCCTGAAGCTTTCTTT
CASSFEVNPEAFF
>.|TRBV18|.|TRBJ2-2
TGTGCCAGCTCACCACTGCGTAACACCGGGGAGCTGTTTTTT
CASSPLRNTGELFF
>.|TRBV10-3|once|TRBJ1-6
TGTGCCATCAGTGAGTCGACTCGGGCAGGGCTGGGGAAATCACCCCTCCACTTT
CAISESTRAGLGKSPLHF
>TRBD1|TRBV19|.|TRBJ1-6
TGTGCCAGTAGTCACTACGGGGACAGTAATTCACCCCTCCACTTT
CASSHYGDSNSPLHF
>TRBD1|TRBV19|.|TRBJ2-2
TGTGCCAGTAGTGCTCTCCGGGACAGAGACCGCGGGGAGCTGTTTTTT
CASSALRDRDRGELFF
>TRBD1|TRBV6-1|.|TRBJ2-7
TGTGCCAGCAGTGAAGAGAGGACAGGGCGGCCCTACGAGCAGTACTTC
CASSEERTGRPYEQYF
>TRBD2|TRBV6-6|.|TRBJ2-5
TGTGCCAGCAGTACGGGGTCAGCGGGAGGTCGGGAGACCCAGTACTTC
CASSTGSAGGRETQYF
>TRBD1|TRBV20-1|.|TRBJ2-7
TGCAGTGTTAGGACAGGGGTCGAGCAGTACTTC
CSVRTGVEQYF
>TRBD1|TRBV5-4|.|TRBJ1-1
TGTGCCAGCAGCTTCACCGCTGACAGGGGAGGGACGGCTTTCTTT
CASSFTADRGGTAFF
>TRBD1|TRBV6-1|.|TRBJ2-6
TGTGCCAGCAGTGAGCGGGACAGGGGACCTGGGGCCAACGTCCTGACTTTC
CASSERDRGPGANVLTF
>.|TRBV28|.|TRBJ2-2
TGTGCCAGCAGTTTATTAACCGGGGAGCTGTTTTTT
CASSLLTGELFF
>.|TRBV7-8|.|TRBJ1-2
TGTGCCAGCAGCTTAGAGCCAGGTCAAAGGGGCTACACCTTC
CASSLEPGQRGYTF
>.|TRBV10-3|.|TRBJ1-5
TGTGCCATCAGTGGGACAGTAAATCAGCCCCAGCATTTT
CAISGTVNQPQHF
>TRBD1|TRBV7-2|.|TRBJ1-5
TGTGCCAGCAGCTCCGCACAGGGGGTAAGTCAGCCCCAGCATTTT
CASSSAQGVSQPQHF
>TRBD2|TRBV11-3|.|TRBJ2-2
TGTGCCAGCAGCTTAGATCATAAGCGGGGGGCCCTTTCCGGGGAGCTGTTTTTT
CASSLDHKRGALSGELFF
>.|TRBV28|.|TRBJ2-1
TGTGCCAGCAGTTTTAGGGACACAATCGGGGACTACAATGAGCAGTTCTTC
CASSFRDTIGDYNEQFF
>.|TRBV2|few|TRBJ1-1
TGTGCCAGCACGTCTGACACTGAAGCTTTCTTT
CASTSDTEAFF
>.|TRBV10-3|once|TRBJ1-6
TGTGCCATCAGTACGGGGGGCGGAAATTCACCCCTCCACTTT
CAISTGGGNSPLHF
>.|TRBV10-3|.|TRBJ2-3
TGTGCCATCAGTGAGAGGAGCCCCGTTTCCACAGATACGCAGTATTTT
CAISERSPVSTDTQYF
>.|TRBV27|once|TRBJ1-4
TGTGCCAGCAGTCCCGTATGGGGGGCAACTAATGAAAAACTGTTTTTT
CASSPVWGATNEKLFF
>TRBD1|TRBV5-6|.|TRBJ1-1
TGTGCCAGCAGCTTAGACAGGGGCGCCACTGAAGCTTTCTTT
CASSLDRGATEAFF
>.|TRBV11-2|.|TRBJ1-1
TGTGCCAGCAGCTTAGACAGCGGCCGCACTGAAGCTTTCTTT
CASSLDSGRTEAFF
>.|TRBV10-3|.|TRBJ2-3
TGTGCCACCGCGGGGTCAGATACGCAGTATTTT
CATAGSDTQYF
>.|TRBV30|once|TRBJ1-1
TGTGCCTGGAGCAGGCAGACGAACACTGAAGCTTTCTTT
CAWSRQTNTEAFF
>TRBD1|TRBV6-6|few|TRBJ1-5
TGTGCCAGCAGTTACGGGACAGGGGAGGGCAATCAGCCCCAGCATTTT
CASSYGTGEGNQPQHF
>.|TRBV28|.|TRBJ1-5
TGTGCCAGCAGCATTGCCAGGGTAGGAACTTGGCCCCAGCATTTT
CASSIARVGTWPQHF
>TRBD1|TRBV27|.|TRBJ2-1
TGTGCCAGCAGTTTTAGGGACAGGGGGCCAGATCCCTACAATGAGCAGTTCTTC
CASSFRDRGPDPYNEQFF
>TRBD1|TRBV6-1|.|TRBJ1-6
TGTGCCAGCAGGGACAGGGTCGAGGTTTCACCCCTCCACTTT
CASRDRVEVSPLHF
>.|TRBV19|.|TRBJ1-2
TGTGCCAGTAGTATAGGGCATGCCCATAACTATGGCTACACCTTC
CASSIGHAHNYGYTF
>.|TRBV6-5|few|TRBJ1-6
TGTGCCAGCAGTTACACAGGCAGCTCCTATAATTCACCCCTCCACTTT
CASSYTGSSYNSPLHF
>TRBD1|TRBV5-5|.|TRBJ1-2
TGTGCCAGCAGCCCCCTACAGGGGAACTATGGCTACACCTTC
CASSPLQGNYGYTF
>TRBD2|TRBV19|.|TRBJ2-1
TGTGCCAGTAGTAGGCTAGCGGGCGTCTACAATGAGCAGTTCTTC
CASSRLAGVYNEQFF
>.|TRBV5-1|once|TRBJ2-5
TGCGCCAGCAGCCGCAATTCGGGGTTCCAAGAGACCCAGTACTTC
CASSRNSGFQETQYF